What follows is one T cell receptor (beta chain) and its context. The V end lost 4 bases, the J end lost 7 bases, and 29 bases lay between the germline ends. This CDR3 region has 18 residues. In germline, CDR1 is SGHNT, CDR2 YYREEE (reference sequence). The method was immunoSEQ multiplex PCR; TCRdb's version includes in-frame clones alone and lacks a portion of them. The sample holds approximately 42,000 clones; about four fifths are singletons and the top ten take approximately 1.2%. The data belong to a study of memory CD4+ T cells and cytomegalovirus serostatus. The sort gate was single viable CD3+CD4+CD8-CD45RO+ cells for memory CD4+ T cells.

This clonotype was sampled from an adult in good health and CMV-seronegative. Sample: memory CD4+ T cells from blood. This rearrangement joins TRBV5-4 to TRBJ1-2, with TRBD1 as a possible D gene (5 bases). The CDR3 loop reads CASSDSEGSSIWWRGYTF. The DNA of the CDR3 is TGTGCCAGCAGCGATTCGGAGGGGAGTAGTATCTGGTGGCGTGGCTACACCTTC.